This passage covers 11 T cell receptor beta chains from one sample sequenced in a study of cytomegalovirus exposure and HLA in healthy donors. Primers for the PCR totalled 60 Vbeta and 13 Jbeta. TCRdb's copy holds only in-frame clones and misses some; the assay was immunoSEQ multiplex PCR. The table records 130,000 to 150,000 clones, about four fifths of them present only once. Sequencing input: PBMCs. Receptor source: a man aged 30 to 39 in good health and CMV-seronegative.

The chain is built from TRBV19 and TRBJ1-5; D is ambiguous. Germline V CDR1 and CDR2: LNHDA, SQIVND (reference sequence). The CDR3 is 15 residues long. V lost 7 bases and J lost 3, with 16 bases in between. CDR3 protein: CASKRSLGLNQPQHF. DNA of the CDR3: TGTGCCAGTAAAAGGAGTTTGGGTCTCAATCAGCCCCAGCATTTT.

The chain joins TRBV27 to TRBJ1-1, with D possibly matching TRBD1 (6 bases). CDR3 length: 14 residues. The V end lost 0 bases, the J end lost 10 bases, and 15 bases lay between the germline ends. Germline V gene data show CDR1 as MNHEY and CDR2 as SMNVEV (reference sequence). This CDR3 is CASSLSIDQGRAFF. The CDR3, as DNA: TGTGCCAGCAGTTTATCAATCGACCAGGGGAGAGCTTTCTTT.

The chain uses TRBV14 and TRBJ2-7; TRBD1 might be the D (5 bases). Per germline, CDR1 SGHDN and CDR2 FVKESK. CDR3 size: 15 residues. The V end was cut by 3 bases, the J end by 0 bases, with 12 bases between. The DNA for the CDR3 is TGTGCCAGCAGCCACTTCCGACAGAGCTCCTACGAGCAGTACTTC. The encoded protein is CASSHFRQSSYEQYF.

The chain is built from TRBV28 and TRBJ1-5; TRBD1 matches 8 bases. CDR1 is MDHEN and CDR2 is SYDVKM in the germline V gene. V was pared by 2 bases and J by 3 bases, with 3 bases of the junction left unmatched. The CDR3 covers 15 residues. The CDR3 here is CASSLQGAINQPQHF. As DNA, the CDR3 is TGTGCCAGCAGTTTACAGGGGGCTATCAATCAGCCCCAGCATTTT.

This clone was observed a few times. The chain recombines TRBV2 with TRBJ1-1, with a possible D match to TRBD1 (6 bases). Germline V gene data show CDR1 as SNHLY and CDR2 as FYNNEI. CDR3 length: 12 residues. With 6 bases removed from V and 6 bases from J, the gap between germline ends came to 11 bases. The CDR3 region is CASRGDIPEAFF. As DNA, the CDR3 is TGTGCCAGCAGAGGGGACATCCCTGAAGCTTTCTTT.

The chain couples TRBV5-1 to TRBJ2-3; 9 positions match TRBD2. Germline values: CDR1 SGHRS, CDR2 YFSETQ. The CDR3 is 15 residues long. Losses at the gene ends were 1 base for V and 5 bases for J; bases not matched to a gene: 5. CDR3 protein: CASSLLREGIDTQYF. Here the CDR3 DNA reads TGCGCCAGCAGCTTGTTGCGGGAGGGCATAGATACGCAGTATTTT.

The chain links TRBV5-1 to TRBJ2-1, with TRBD1 as a possible D gene (6 bases). CDR1 SGHRS and CDR2 YFSETQ come from the germline V gene. This CDR3 region has 15 residues. V lost 0 bases and J lost 4, with 11 bases in between. The DNA for the CDR3 is TGCGCCAGCAGCTTGGTGAAGGACAGTTACAATGAGCAGTTCTTC. It is translated as CASSLVKDSYNEQFF.

The genes are TRBV4-1 and TRBJ2-3; D is unclear. Germline CDR1 and CDR2: MGHRA and YSYEKL. This CDR3 is built from 14 residues. Deletions cut 1 base from V and 5 bases from J, with 10 bases between. The CDR3 sequence is CASSQGVGGDTQYF. The CDR3, as DNA: TGCGCCAGCAGCCAAGGGGTCGGCGGAGATACGCAGTATTTT.

The chain couples TRBV6-5 to TRBJ1-3; a weak D match, TRBD1 (6 bases). The length of the CDR3 is 13 residues. Germline CDR1 reads MNHEY; CDR2 reads SVGAGI. Deletions cut 6 bases from V and 3 bases from J, with 9 bases between. The DNA of the CDR3 is TGTGCCAGCAGAGGGACATATGGAAACACCATATATTTT. Residues: CASRGTYGNTIYF.

V usage is TRBV6-5 and J usage is TRBJ2-5; D not resolved. CDR3 length: 11 residues. Germline V CDR1 and CDR2: MNHEY, SVGAGI. V lost 4 bases and J lost 3, with 3 bases in between. DNA for the CDR3: TGTGCCAGCAGTTCTAAAGAGACCCAGTACTTC. As protein: CASSSKETQYF.

The chain combines TRBV5-1 with TRBJ1-3; no clear D. The CDR3 totals 16 residues. V lost 0 bases and J lost 0, with 10 bases in between. The V gene's germline CDR1 is SGHRS and CDR2 YFSETQ. The CDR3: CASSLAASDSGNTIYF. In DNA, the CDR3 is TGCGCCAGCAGCTTGGCCGCCAGCGACTCTGGAAACACCATATATTTT.